These 16 T cell receptor beta chains share one sample of origin, sequenced in a study of blood T cell repertoires in COVID-19. Method: immunoSEQ multiplex PCR; TCRdb's copy keeps in-frame clones and lacks some. The table includes roughly 380,000 clones, roughly 87% detected once. Sequenced: PBMCs or T cells enriched from blood (not recorded which). The source is a woman aged 25 to 39 who had recovered from COVID-19.

This sequence joins TRBV2 and TRBJ2-1; TRBD2 matches 8 bases. Germline-derived CDR1 and CDR2 are SNHLY and FYNNEI. J was trimmed by 2 bases and V by 2 bases; bases with no gene match: 2. This CDR3 region has 15 residues. CDR3 in amino acids: CASSEWRGAYNEQFF. The CDR3 DNA is TGTGCCAGCAGTGAATGGCGGGGGGCCTACAATGAGCAGTTCTTC.

This chain uses TRBV7-6 with TRBJ1-5, with 10 bases lining up with TRBD1. This CDR3 contains 14 residues. Unmatched junction bases numbered 4, after V lost 4 bases and J lost 7 bases. Germline loops: CDR1 SGHVS, CDR2 FNYEAQ. As DNA, the CDR3 is TGTGCCAGCAGCTCCGGACAGGGGGTACAGCCCCAGCATTTT. Protein: CASSSGQGVQPQHF.

This clone was picked up a small number of times. V usage is TRBV18 and J usage is TRBJ1-1; 7 bases fit TRBD1. Germline lookup yields CDR1 KGHSH and CDR2 LQKENI. After removal of 3 bases from V and 2 bases from J, the junction contained 6 bases not matched to a gene. The CDR3 covers 15 residues. This CDR3 is CASSPWDSINTEAFF. The CDR3 DNA follows: TGTGCCAGCTCACCCTGGGACAGCATTAACACTGAAGCTTTCTTT.

The V and J genes are TRBV28 and TRBJ1-5, with TRBD1 as a possible D gene (5 bases). Germline V gives CDR1 MDHEN, CDR2 SYDVKM. The V and J ends lost 5 bases and 2 bases respectively, with 13 bases between them. The CDR3 has 15 amino acids. The CDR3 DNA sequence: TGTGCCAGCAGTCCCCTTGGGGGGGGCAATCAGCCCCAGCATTTT. Protein: CASSPLGGGNQPQHF. Together with reference TRBV28 and TRBJ1-5, the CDR3 gives the full variable domain: DVKVTQSSRYLVKRTGEKVFLECVQDMDHENMFWYRQDPGLGLRLIYFSYDVKMKEKGDIPEGYSVSREKKERFSLILESASTNQTSMYLCASSPLGGGNQPQHFGDGTRLSIL.

This clone has just a few counts. A junction boundary mismatches the germline segment, possibly from a read error. This rearrangement joins TRBV28 to TRBJ1-1, with TRBD1 as a possible D gene (6 bases). Germline CDR1 is MDHEN and CDR2 is SYDVKM. The CDR3 loop spans 11 amino acids. CDR3 in amino acids: CASSFSRHREF. DNA for the CDR3: TGTGCCAGCAGTTTCTCACGACACAGGGAATTT.

This chain joins TRBV5-8 and TRBJ2-3; tentative D call: TRBD1 (6 bases). The V end was cut by 2 bases, the J end by 2 bases, with 12 bases between. The CDR3 runs to 15 residues. CDR1 and CDR2 from the germline V gene are SGHTS and YDEGEE. This CDR3 reads CASSFSDRPTDTQYF. The DNA for the CDR3 is TGTGCCAGCAGCTTTTCGGACAGACCCACAGATACGCAGTATTTT.

This chain links TRBV6-1 with TRBJ2-1; 11 nucleotides agree with TRBD2. CDR1 MNHNS and CDR2 SASEGT come from the germline V gene. The CDR3 loop spans 15 amino acids. V was pared by 2 bases and J by 12 bases, with 9 bases of the junction left unmatched. DNA for the CDR3: TGTGCCAGCAGTGAACTGACTAGCGGGGTAAGGGGGCAGTTCTTC. It is translated as CASSELTSGVRGQFF.

The J gene is TRBJ1-1, the V gene TRBV11-2, with 8 bases identical to TRBD1. The CDR3 spans 16 residues. The V and J ends lost 4 bases and 3 bases, in that order; junction bases with no gene match: 10. CDR1 SGHAT and CDR2 FQNNGV come from the germline V gene. CDR3 coding DNA: TGTGCCAGCAGCTGGGGCAGTGGACAGGGCCACACTGAAGCTTTCTTT. It codes for CASSWGSGQGHTEAFF. Based on the CDR3 plus reference TRBV11-2 and TRBJ1-1, the full variable domain is EAGVAQSPRYKIIEKRQSVAFWCNPISGHATLYWYQQILGQGPKLLIQFQNNGVVDDSQLPKDRFSAERLKGVDSTLKIQPAKLEDSAVYLCASSWGSGQGHTEAFFGQGTRLTVV.

The chain combines TRBV2 with TRBJ1-1; the D is unclear. The CDR3 length is 13 residues. V was shortened by 7 bases and J by 0 bases, with 9 bases between the two germline ends. Per the germline V gene, CDR1 is SNHLY and CDR2 is FYNNEI. The CDR3 nucleotides read TGTGCCAGCATTGTGGGAGTGAACACTGAAGCTTTCTTT. As protein: CASIVGVNTEAFF.

The gene calls are TRBV19 and TRBJ1-2; 7 bases fit TRBD1. This CDR3 region has 14 residues. Germline V gives CDR1 LNHDA, CDR2 SQIVND (reference sequence). J lost 1 base, V lost 8 bases, and 7 bases had no gene match. The CDR3 sequence: CASYTGDNNYGYTF. The DNA for the CDR3 is TGTGCCAGTTATACAGGGGACAATAACTATGGCTACACCTTC.

This rearrangement joins TRBV19 to TRBJ1-5, with TRBD1 matching 7 bases. V lost 10 bases to trimming and J lost 0 bases; unmatched junction nucleotides: 30. CDR3 length: 22 residues. Germline CDR1 is LNHDA and CDR2 is SQIVND (reference sequence). CDR3 amino acids: CATESLPGGGSALRYSNQPQHF. CDR3 DNA sequence: TGTGCCACCGAGAGTTTGCCAGGAGGGGGCAGCGCCCTGCGGTATAGCAATCAGCCCCAGCATTTT.

The rearrangement uses TRBV5-1 and TRBJ1-6; TRBD1 might be the D (6 bases). CDR3 size: 13 residues. V was shortened by 0 bases and J by 10 bases, with 8 bases between the two germline ends. Germline CDR1 and CDR2: SGHRS and YFSETQ. The CDR3 DNA reads TGCGCCAGCAGCTTGGAGGGGGACTCACCCCTCCACTTT. Residues: CASSLEGDSPLHF.

V usage is TRBV4-2 and J usage is TRBJ2-2; 9 bases fit TRBD2. Germline V gene lookup returns CDR1 LGHNA and CDR2 YNFKEQ. CDR3 length: 16 residues. Unmatched junction bases numbered 3, after V lost 0 bases and J lost 4 bases. CDR3 coding DNA: TGTGCCAGCAGCCAAGATCTAGCGGGGCGCACCGGGGAGCTGTTTTTT. Translated: CASSQDLAGRTGELFF.

The chain has TRBV15 and TRBJ2-7; 10 bases map to TRBD1. The CDR3 length is 16 residues. Germline V gives CDR1 LNHNV, CDR2 YYDKDF (reference sequence). Unmatched junction bases numbered 4, after V lost 0 bases and J lost 2 bases. The CDR3 DNA reads TGTGCCACCAGCAGAGATTTGGGGACAGGGGCCTACGAGCAGTACTTC. Amino acids: CATSRDLGTGAYEQYF.

The gene calls are TRBV28 and TRBJ2-3; D is ambiguous. The V end was cut by 5 bases, the J end by 6 bases, with 9 bases between. Germline-derived CDR1 and CDR2 are MDHEN and SYDVKM. This CDR3 spans 12 amino acids. The CDR3 reads CASSPVRDTQYF. The DNA of the CDR3 is TGTGCCAGCAGTCCCGTCCGGGATACGCAGTATTTT.

This rearrangement joins TRBV5-1 to TRBJ2-7; the D gene is possibly TRBD1 (6 bases). Trimming removed 4 bases from V and 3 bases from J, with 20 bases in between. This CDR3 region has 16 residues. CDR1 is SGHRS and CDR2 is YFSETQ in the germline V gene. CDR3 nucleotide sequence: TGCGCCAGCAGCCCAAGGCGCCCAGGGGACCTCTACGAGCAGTACTTC. It is translated as CASSPRRPGDLYEQYF.